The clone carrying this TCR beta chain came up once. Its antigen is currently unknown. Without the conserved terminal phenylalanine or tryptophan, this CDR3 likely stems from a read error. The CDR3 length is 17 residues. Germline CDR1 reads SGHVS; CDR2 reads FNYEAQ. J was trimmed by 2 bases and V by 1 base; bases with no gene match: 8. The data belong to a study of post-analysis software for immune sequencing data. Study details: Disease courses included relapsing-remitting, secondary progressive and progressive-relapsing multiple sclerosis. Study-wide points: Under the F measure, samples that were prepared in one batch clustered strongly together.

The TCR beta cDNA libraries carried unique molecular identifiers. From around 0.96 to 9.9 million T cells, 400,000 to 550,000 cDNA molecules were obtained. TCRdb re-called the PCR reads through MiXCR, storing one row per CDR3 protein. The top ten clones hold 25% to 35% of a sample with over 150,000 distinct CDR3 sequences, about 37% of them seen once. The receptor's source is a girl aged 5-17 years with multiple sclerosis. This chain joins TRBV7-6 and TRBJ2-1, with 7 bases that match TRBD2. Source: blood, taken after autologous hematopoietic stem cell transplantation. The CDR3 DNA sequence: TGTGCCAGCAGCTTAGTGTCTGGGGGGAGGGCCTACAATGAGCAGTTCCTC. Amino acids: CASSLVSGGRAYNEQFL.